This T cell receptor beta chain derives from a study of T-cell reconstitution after alpha-beta-depleted transplantation in children. Study results and caveats: Most T-cell counts and diversity one year after the transplant came from T cells that were newly produced. In patients about two months after transplant, alpha-beta T cells reportedly arose from several hundred expanded graft clones. Where some patients showed high TCRbeta diversity at day 60, it came from recipient T cells and thymic progenitors that had survived.

TCRbeta library construction was performed incorporating unique molecular identifiers. TCRdb recomputed calls from the PCR reads with MiXCR, one row per CDR3 protein. This sample has 250,000 to 300,000 distinct CDR3 sequences; around a tenth occur once, and the top ten carry about 25%. This CDR3 is 12 amino acids long. From germline, CDR1 is LGHDT and CDR2 YNNKEL (reference sequence). The ends were cut back, 0 bases at V and 9 bases at J, with 6 bases in the middle. There are a few counts of this clonotype. What it binds is not known. The source is a male patient aged 2 to 10 who had a stem cell transplant for chronic granulomatous disease, so the T cells may come from the graft donor. The chain combines TRBV3-1 with TRBJ2-1; D remains ambiguous. The specimen comprised peripheral blood, sampled 180 days after TCRalphabeta/CD19-depleted stem cell transplant. As DNA, the CDR3 is TGTGCCAGCAGCCAAGATCTCAGTGAGCAGTTCTTC. It encodes CASSQDLSEQFF.